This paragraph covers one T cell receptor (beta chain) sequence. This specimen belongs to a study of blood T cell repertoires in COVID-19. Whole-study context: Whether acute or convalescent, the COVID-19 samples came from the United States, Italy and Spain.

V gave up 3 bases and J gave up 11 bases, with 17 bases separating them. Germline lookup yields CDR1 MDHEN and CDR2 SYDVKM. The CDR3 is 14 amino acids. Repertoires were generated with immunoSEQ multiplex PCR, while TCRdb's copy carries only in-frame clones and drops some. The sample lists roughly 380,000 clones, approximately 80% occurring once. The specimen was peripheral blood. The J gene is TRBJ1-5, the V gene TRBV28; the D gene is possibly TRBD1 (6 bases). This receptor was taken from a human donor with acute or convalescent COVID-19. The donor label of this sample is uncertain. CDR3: CASSLGGGPAAQHF. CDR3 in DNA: TGTGCCAGCAGTTTGGGCGGGGGCCCAGCGGCCCAGCATTTT.